The next 32 T cell receptor beta chains were all read from a single sample in a study of cytomegalovirus exposure and HLA in healthy donors (dated by TCRdb to about 2017). Library preparation was by the immunoSEQ multiplex PCR assay. The multiplex PCR relied on a mix of 60 forward primers for TCR Vbeta segments and 13 reverse primers for TCR Jbeta segments. The source is immuneACCESS, and TCRdb retained only in-frame sequences with V and J called. Part of the clones is not carried over; for the studies checked, unresolved V genes explain less than half of this, and the remainder is unexplained. This sample holds 150,000 to 200,000 clones; more than 9.5% were observed only once. The ten largest clones represent about 7.8% of the sample. The sample was PBMCs. The receptors stem from a middle-aged man in good health and CMV-seropositive.

This clone was counted between two and nine times. The chain combines TRBV5-1 with TRBJ2-1; 8 bases match TRBD1. Germline CDR1 is SGHRS and CDR2 is YFSETQ. J was trimmed by 5 bases and V by 0 bases; bases with no gene match: 1. CDR3 length: 14 residues. CDR3 loop: CASSLGQGNNEQFF. The CDR3 DNA sequence: TGCGCCAGCAGCTTGGGACAGGGGAACAATGAGCAGTTCTTC.

This clone was counted only a few times. V is TRBV28 and J is TRBJ2-1; the D is unclear. The germline gives CDR1 MDHEN, CDR2 SYDVKM. The CDR3 covers 11 residues. The CDR3 spells CVASSSREQFF. The CDR3 region has the DNA TGTGTTGCCTCTTCCTCGAGGGAGCAGTTCTTC.

The chain employs TRBV6-5 and TRBJ1-1; 9 bases are a match to TRBD1. The CDR3 spans 13 residues. The germline gives CDR1 MNHEY, CDR2 SVGAGI. V lost 4 bases and J lost 4; bases outside the gene matches: 1. The CDR3 DNA sequence: TGTGCCAGCAGTTCGGACAGGGGCACTGAAGCTTTCTTT. It encodes CASSSDRGTEAFF.

This clone was seen only a few times. The CDR3 protein is CASSFDHGTANSPLHF. The CDR3 DNA follows: TGTGCCAGCAGTTTCGACCACGGGACAGCCAATTCACCCCTCCACTTT. V and J are TRBV6-6 and TRBJ1-6; 7 bases line up with TRBD1. The CDR3 length is 16 residues. The trim removed 4 bases at V and 7 bases at J, leaving 10 bases unmatched. Germline assignment: CDR1 MNHNY and CDR2 SVGAGI (reference sequence).

This clone occurred a few times. The J gene is TRBJ2-3, the V gene TRBV2; 9 bases align to TRBD1. Germline values: CDR1 SNHLY, CDR2 FYNNEI. This CDR3 has 15 amino acids. Germline trimming cut 1 base from V and 3 bases from J; bases unmatched to any gene: 2. CDR3 sequence reads: CASSEGQGGTDTQYF. CDR3 nucleotides: TGTGCCAGCAGTGAAGGACAGGGGGGAACAGATACGCAGTATTTT.

This clone has a handful of counts. CDR3 region: CASSGDTRRVTGELFF. For the CDR3, the DNA is TGTGCCAGCAGCGGTGATACAAGGAGGGTCACCGGGGAGCTGTTTTTT. The rearrangement uses TRBV9 and TRBJ2-2; weak D call: TRBD2 (6 bases). CDR1 is SGDLS, CDR2 YYNGEE, per germline. Trimming stripped 3 bases from V and 4 bases from J, with 16 bases between. The CDR3 runs to 16 residues.

V usage is TRBV6-1 and J usage is TRBJ2-5, with 10 bases aligning to TRBD1. The trim removed 4 bases at V and 5 bases at J, leaving 7 bases unmatched. Germline V CDR1 and CDR2: MNHNS, SASEGT. The CDR3 runs to 15 residues. CDR3 DNA: TGTGCCAGCAGTGCCCGACAGGGGGCGAGGGAGACCCAGTACTTC. It yields the protein CASSARQGARETQYF.

This clone was observed a handful of times. The CDR3 DNA sequence: TGTGCCAGTAATCCAGGACAGGGTTTGAGGGAGACCCAGTACTTC. Its protein is CASNPGQGLRETQYF. The chain is built from TRBV19 and TRBJ2-5; TRBD1 matches 8 bases. The germline gives CDR1 LNHDA, CDR2 SQIVND (reference sequence). The CDR3 sequence is 15 residues long. Trimming removed 7 bases from V and 5 bases from J; junction bases left unmatched: 12. Variable domain in full (rest from reference TRBV19 and TRBJ2-5): DGGITQSPKYLFRKEGQNVTLSCEQNLNHDAMYWYRQDPGQGLRLIYYSQIVNDFQKGDIAEGYSVSREKKESFPLTVTSAQKNPTAFYLCASNPGQGLRETQYFGPGTRLLVL.

This clone came up a few times. The J gene is TRBJ1-1, the V gene TRBV5-1; D is undetermined. The CDR3 extends over 14 amino acids. Germline V gene lookup returns CDR1 SGHRS and CDR2 YFSETQ. Trimming left V 1 base short and J 0 bases short, with 7 bases between. The CDR3 DNA sequence: TGCGCCAGCAGCTTGTCAGGCGTGAACACTGAAGCTTTCTTT. Protein: CASSLSGVNTEAFF.

The CDR3 region is CASSPSRAGGPNEQFF. CDR3 DNA sequence: TGTGCCAGCAGCCCATCCCGAGCGGGGGGGCCCAATGAGCAGTTCTTC. The V call is TRBV9, the J call TRBJ2-1; TRBD2 matches at 10 bases. The CDR3 consists of 16 residues. V was pared by 4 bases and J by 6 bases, with 10 bases of the junction left unmatched. The germline gives CDR1 SGDLS, CDR2 YYNGEE.

The V call is TRBV6-5, the J call TRBJ2-1, with TRBD2 identical over 11 bases. The CDR3 runs 15 residues. The trim removed 5 bases at V and 9 bases at J, leaving 9 bases unmatched. CDR1 is MNHEY and CDR2 is SVGAGI in the germline V gene. As DNA, the CDR3 is TGTGCCAGCAGTAATATAGCGGGGGGGCCGGGTGAGCAGTTCTTC. Its translation is CASSNIAGGPGEQFF.

There are a few counts of this clone. The chain joins TRBV2 to TRBJ2-3; 7 bases agree with TRBD2. The trim removed 9 bases at V and 2 bases at J, leaving 8 bases unmatched. Germline V gene data show CDR1 as SNHLY and CDR2 as FYNNEI. This CDR3 has 14 amino acids. CDR3: CARGGGTPTDTQYF. The CDR3 DNA is TGTGCCAGGGGGGGAGGGACCCCCACAGATACGCAGTATTTT.

This clone was seen only a few times. V and J are TRBV29-1 and TRBJ2-5; 8 bases align to TRBD2. CDR1 and CDR2 (germline): SQVTM, ANQGSEA. The CDR3 totals 14 residues. The junction had 8 bases not matched to a gene; V was cut back by 4 bases and J by 4 bases. The chain's CDR3 is CSVAISGVGETQYF. The CDR3 DNA is TGCAGCGTTGCGATTAGCGGGGTAGGAGAGACCCAGTACTTC.

This clone appeared a few times. The chain joins TRBV6-1 to TRBJ2-7; 9 bases map to TRBD1. Germline V gives CDR1 MNHNS, CDR2 SASEGT. The J segment lost 5 bases and the V segment lost 5 bases, leaving 7 bases of the junction unmatched. The CDR3 sequence is 14 residues long. The CDR3 reads CASSTRDRDDEQYV. For the CDR3, the DNA is TGTGCCAGCAGTACTCGGGACAGGGATGACGAGCAGTACGTC.

This clone was counted only a few times. J is TRBJ1-5 and V is TRBV2, with a possible D match to TRBD1 (6 bases). The CDR3 extends over 14 amino acids. The V end lost 8 bases, the J end lost 1 base, and 12 bases lay between the germline ends. Germline CDR1 and CDR2: SNHLY and FYNNEI. The CDR3 DNA reads as TGTGCCAGCGGGGGCCTGAGAAGCAATCAGCCCCAGCATTTT. Amino acids: CASGGLRSNQPQHF.

In its sample, this clone was seen a few times. V is TRBV19 and J is TRBJ2-1, with D unclear. The CDR3 consists of 13 residues. V was trimmed by 7 bases and J by 0 bases, leaving 7 bases between them. CDR1 and CDR2 (germline): LNHDA, SQIVND (reference sequence). This chain's CDR3 is CASTRGSYNEQFF. DNA of the CDR3: TGTGCCAGTACCCGCGGCTCCTACAATGAGCAGTTCTTC.

The V call is TRBV7-8, the J call TRBJ1-2, with D unresolved. The V gene lost 4 bases and the J gene lost 7 bases, with 7 bases spanning the gap. CDR1 and CDR2 (germline): SGHVS, FQNEAQ. The CDR3 sequence is 11 residues long. The CDR3 DNA reads TGTGCCAGCAGCTCCATAGTTGGCTACACCTTC. This codes for CASSSIVGYTF.

V usage is TRBV4-3 and J usage is TRBJ1-2; 8 bases are shared with TRBD1. The length of the CDR3 is 14 residues. The V gene's germline CDR1 is LGHNA and CDR2 YSLEER. V lost 4 bases and J lost 8; bases outside the gene matches: 9. This CDR3 reads CASSLIGTGGGYTF. In DNA form, the CDR3 reads TGCGCCAGCAGCCTAATCGGGACAGGCGGCGGCTACACCTTC.

This clone was seen a handful of times. The chain carries TRBV6-5 and TRBJ1-1, with D tentatively TRBD1 (5 bases). Trimming took 0 bases from V and 0 from J, leaving 11 bases between them. The germline V gene encodes CDR1 MNHEY and CDR2 SVGAGI. This CDR3 has 16 amino acids. The CDR3 loop reads CASSYSSGRMNTEAFF. The CDR3 nucleotides read TGTGCCAGCAGTTACTCTTCAGGGCGTATGAACACTGAAGCTTTCTTT.

This clone showed up just a few times. The rearrangement links TRBV27 to TRBJ2-7; TRBD1 aligns across 10 bases. CDR3 length equals 13 residues. The J segment lost 11 bases and the V segment lost 5 bases, leaving 9 bases of the junction unmatched. Germline V CDR1 and CDR2: MNHEY, SMNVEV (reference sequence). In DNA, the CDR3 is TGTGCCAGCAGTGCCCAGACAGGGGGCGCGGAGTACTTC. The encoded protein is CASSAQTGGAEYF.

The J gene is TRBJ2-2, the V gene TRBV6-4; no firm D call. Trimming stripped 4 bases from V and 1 base from J, with 4 bases between. The CDR3 extends over 13 amino acids. Germline CDR1 MRHNA, CDR2 SNTAGT. CDR3 loop: CASSAVNTGELFF. CDR3 nucleotides: TGTGCCAGCAGTGCGGTGAACACCGGGGAGCTGTTTTTT.

Here the CDR3 reads CASKWSGGQETQYF. CDR3 bases: TGTGCCAGCAAGTGGAGCGGGGGGCAAGAGACCCAGTACTTC. The chain joins TRBV11-1 to TRBJ2-5; TRBD2 matches 9 bases. After removal of 7 bases from V and 2 bases from J, the junction contained 5 bases not matched to a gene. The CDR3 sequence is 14 residues long. Germline V lookup: CDR1 SGHAT, CDR2 FQDESV (reference sequence).

The chain combines TRBV19 with TRBJ2-3, with TRBD1 matching over 7 bases. The CDR3 spans 17 residues. Trimming took 0 bases from V and 2 from J; bases not matched to a gene: 8. In germline, CDR1 is LNHDA, CDR2 SQIVND (reference sequence). The chain's CDR3 is CASSIDPWDRNTDTQYF. In nucleotides, the CDR3 is TGTGCCAGTAGTATAGACCCCTGGGACAGAAACACAGATACGCAGTATTTT.

This clone was seen more than once but under ten times. This sequence joins TRBV7-7 and TRBJ2-1; 11 bases match TRBD2. Germline V gives CDR1 SSHAT, CDR2 FNYEAQ (reference sequence). Unmatched junction bases numbered 13, after V lost 5 bases and J lost 10 bases. CDR3 length: 16 amino acids. CDR3 loop: CASSPGGGSGGVEQFF. The CDR3 DNA sequence: TGTGCCAGCAGCCCGGGCGGTGGTAGCGGGGGGGTCGAGCAGTTCTTC.

This clone has just a few counts. The chain carries TRBV6-7 and TRBJ2-7, with TRBD1 as a possible D gene (5 bases). TRBV6-7 has ORF status, its function being uncertain. V was cut by 0 bases and J by 2 bases, with 17 bases left in between. The CDR3 sequence is 17 residues long. The CDR3 bases are TGTGCCAGCAGTTACTCGAAAAAGAAAAACAGGACCTACGAGCAGTACTTC. As protein: CASSYSKKKNRTYEQYF.

V usage is TRBV2 and J usage is TRBJ2-1, with D possibly matching TRBD2 (6 bases). Trimming cost V 3 bases and J 8 bases, with 17 bases left between them. Per the germline V gene, CDR1 is SNHLY and CDR2 is FYNNEI. The CDR3 is 15 residues long. CDR3 sequence (DNA): TGTGCCAGCAGTGATCCCGGGGGAGAGCTTGATGAGCAGTTCTTC. It codes for CASSDPGGELDEQFF.

Only a few counts were recorded for this clone. The chain carries TRBV29-1 and TRBJ1-2; the match to TRBD1 covers 8 bases. Germline CDR1 reads SQVTM; CDR2 reads ANQGSEA. This CDR3 is 16 amino acids long. Trimming took 1 base from V and 3 from J; bases not matched to a gene: 10. DNA for the CDR3: TGCAGCGTTGAAGTACCTAAACAGACAGGGGACTATGGCTACACCTTC. This codes for CSVEVPKQTGDYGYTF. The variable domain in full, completed from reference TRBV29-1 and TRBJ1-2, reads SAVISQKPSRDICQRGTSLTIQCQVDSQVTMMFWYRQQPGQSLTLIATANQGSEATYESGFVIDKFPISRPNLTFSTLTVSNMSPEDSSIYLCSVEVPKQTGDYGYTFGSGTRLTVV.

In its sample, this clone was seen a few times. The rearrangement joins TRBV2 to TRBJ1-1, with no clear D. With 6 bases removed from V and 0 bases from J, the gap between germline ends came to 8 bases. This CDR3 has 13 amino acids. Per germline, CDR1 SNHLY and CDR2 FYNNEI. The CDR3 region has the DNA TGTGCCAGCAGGTCCCAAATGAACACTGAAGCTTTCTTT. This translates into CASRSQMNTEAFF.

The chain is built from TRBV7-2 and TRBJ1-1; possible D gene TRBD1, 6 bases. CDR1 SGHTA and CDR2 FQGNSA come from the germline V gene. V was cut by 6 bases and J by 0 bases, with 11 bases left in between. This CDR3 spans 14 amino acids. Here the CDR3 DNA reads TGTGCCAGCAGTTCCGGACAGCTGAACACTGAAGCTTTCTTT. The encoded protein is CASSSGQLNTEAFF.

This clone was observed a handful of times. V is TRBV5-4 and J is TRBJ1-1; TRBD1 is a possible D gene (5 bases). V was cut by 2 bases and J by 4 bases, with 12 bases left in between. Germline values: CDR1 SGHNT, CDR2 YYREEE (reference sequence). The CDR3 consists of 14 residues. This chain's CDR3 is CASSFQGTSTEAFF. The CDR3, as DNA: TGTGCCAGCAGCTTTCAGGGTACGAGCACTGAAGCTTTCTTT.

This clone has just a few counts. The chain is built from TRBV27 and TRBJ2-2, with 8 nucleotides matching TRBD2. Germline trimming cut 1 base from V and 4 bases from J; bases unmatched to any gene: 5. The length of the CDR3 is 16 residues. CDR1 is MNHEY and CDR2 is SMNVEV in the germline V gene (reference sequence). CDR3 sequence: CASSLLAGGPTGELFF. DNA for the CDR3: TGTGCCAGCAGTTTATTGGCGGGGGGCCCCACCGGGGAGCTGTTTTTT.

This clone was counted between two and nine times. The chain links TRBV18 to TRBJ1-4, with a tentative D call TRBD1 (6 bases). Germline V gene lookup returns CDR1 KGHSH and CDR2 LQKENI. CDR3 size: 14 residues. Trimming cost V 6 bases and J 0 bases, with 8 bases left between them. CDR3 coding DNA: TGTGCCAGCTCTCAGGGGTCAACTAATGAAAAACTGTTTTTT. The encoded protein is CASSQGSTNEKLFF.